This T cell receptor beta chain emerged from a study of blood T cells in healthy people across ages (dated by TCRdb to 2014 to 2015). For the wider study: In model experiments, template switching captured about one uniquely barcoded TCR beta cDNA molecule for every two T cells. The donors were split into four age groups: young (average about 15 years), middle-aged (about 40), aged (over 55) and long-lived (under 90). To track age-related changes in TCR beta repertoire diversity, the study relied on deep sequencing normalized with unique cDNA molecular identifiers. To avoid experimental bias, donors of different ages were randomly spread across the sequencing lanes. Using the same blood draw, the study looked at two additional independent replicas of 1 million unique cDNA reads for two donors, one aged 18 to 29 and the other aged 80 or older.

Worth noting for this clonotype: No antigen is known for it. Per-nucleotide qualities are absent, and no much larger clonotype sits a single base away.

Study-wide conclusions, independent of this receptor: Bulk unsorted PBMC profiling prevented conclusive comparison of naive and antigen-experienced compartments. As age increased, observed TCR beta diversity per million T cells dropped in a roughly linear way, and a significant reduction was already evident by age about 40. Because donor CMV infection status was unknown, age-related changes in expanded clonotypes were potentially confounded. The long-lived group showed more naive CD4+ T cells, fewer expanded clones and increased TCR diversity than the aged group, suggesting age selection. A strong correlation was found between observed TCR beta diversity and the percentage of naive T cells measured by flow cytometry. Estimates of total diversity from one million sequenced T cells were regarded as lower bounds and underestimates.

Donors were roughly 40 systemically healthy Caucasian individuals from Russia aged 6 to 90 years. Ten milliliters of peripheral blood were drawn from each donor into EDTA-treated Vacutainer tubes. PBMCs were isolated by Ficoll-Paque density-gradient centrifugation, with at least 6 million obtained per sample. Total RNA was extracted from PBMCs with Trizol reagent, with at least 5 micrograms obtained per sample. For every donor, flow cytometry on a PBMC aliquot measured the percentage of naive CD45RAhigh/CD27high T cells. Libraries were constructed by 5' RACE. Sequencer: Illumina HiSeq 2500. A second PCR of about 6 to 11 cycles was run with a J-beta primer mix and a sample-barcoded 5' primer. Each TCR beta cDNA molecule received a unique molecular identifier from a template-switch 5' adaptor carrying 12 random nucleotides. Each sample yielded at least 3 million CDR3-containing paired-end reads. The Mint cDNA synthesis kit, primed by a TRBC-specific oligonucleotide, was used to synthesize first-strand cDNA from all RNA. Following uracil-DNA glycosylase treatment, a first 18-cycle PCR with universal primers M1SS and BC2_uni_R was performed on all cDNA. Processing in the source paper ran as follows. For normalization, 1 million high-quality reads, each with a distinct molecular identifier, were randomly selected from each sample. Instead of being binned into consensus sequences, reads with shared molecular identifiers were discarded. MiTCR, set to a Q25 quality threshold and the strictest error-elimination algorithm, was used for CDR3 identification, clonotype clustering and error correction. A nonparametric unseen species model with Euler transformation was used to estimate lower-bound total TCR beta diversity. In-frame beta chains were kept once TCRdb had trimmed the public reads at Q25 with fastp and called clones with MiXCR. Identical CDR3 protein sequences are pooled into one entry, listed with their most common genes and DNA. The V and J calls, along with clone size, are taken from TCRdb and not from the paper's own processing. The sample includes about 1,500,000 distinct CDR3 sequences, with roughly 28% observed a single time. 6.5% to 8.5% of the sample lies in the top ten.

The sequence derives from a woman in her twenties or thirties in good health. Sequencing was done on a sample of blood.

The DNA reads as follows: TGTGCCAGCAGCATTAGACCGGGATGGGGCGAAAAACTGTTTTTT. Its translation is CASSIRPGWGEKLFF. Recombination linked TRBV5-5 to TRBJ1-4, and TRBD1 may be the D gene, going by 5 matching bases. CDR1 and CDR2 are read off the germline V gene (reference sequence) as SGHKS and YYEKEE. The CDR3 has 15 amino acids, counting the end cysteine and phenylalanine. Only CDR3 DNA remains: 45 bases, in frame from the first base. The trim is 4 bases for V and 8 bases for J, with a gap of 18 bases between the germline ends.